The 16 T cell receptor beta chains presented below share a single source sample, sequenced in a study of cytomegalovirus exposure and HLA in healthy donors. PCR used 60 Vbeta primers and 13 Jbeta primers. Libraries were prepared by immunoSEQ multiplex PCR; TCRdb keeps only in-frame clonotypes and omits some of them. The table lists some 150,000 clones, about 79% of them singletons. What was sequenced was PBMCs. Every receptor here comes from a man between 35 and 55 years old in good health and CMV-seropositive.

This clone was seen only a few times. The rearrangement uses TRBV20-1 and TRBJ1-1; D is perhaps TRBD1 (5 bases). V gave up 4 bases and J gave up 4 bases, with 7 bases separating them. The germline gives CDR1 DFQATT, CDR2 SNEGSKA (reference sequence). This CDR3 contains 11 residues. For the CDR3, the DNA is TGCAGTGCTACGACAGCCACTGAAGCTTTCTTT. Residues: CSATTATEAFF.

This CDR3 reads CASSLGDRDGGYTF. The DNA for the CDR3 is TGTGCCAGCAGCTTGGGCGACAGGGATGGGGGCTACACCTTC. This rearrangement joins TRBV5-4 to TRBJ1-2; 7 nucleotides align to TRBD1. Germline V lookup: CDR1 SGHNT, CDR2 YYREEE (reference sequence). The CDR3 is made up of 14 amino acids. Unmatched junction bases numbered 7, after V lost 0 bases and J lost 8 bases.

The rearrangement joins TRBV10-3 to TRBJ2-7, with a possible D match to TRBD1 (6 bases). The CDR3 loop spans 16 amino acids. Trimming left V 6 bases short and J 0 bases short, with 18 bases between. The germline gives CDR1 ENHRY, CDR2 SYGVKD. The DNA of the CDR3 is TGTGCCATCAGCCACACCCGGGACAAGAGCTCCTACGAGCAGTACTTC. Translating gives CAISHTRDKSSYEQYF.

The V and J genes are TRBV19 and TRBJ1-1, with a possible D match to TRBD1 (5 bases). Trimming stripped 7 bases from V and 0 bases from J, with 12 bases between. Germline CDR1 is LNHDA and CDR2 is SQIVND (reference sequence). The CDR3 length is 14 residues. Written as DNA, the CDR3 is TGTGCCAGTAATTCTGACAGAATGAACACTGAAGCTTTCTTT. It yields the protein CASNSDRMNTEAFF.

The genes are TRBV7-2 and TRBJ1-5; D gene uncertain. This CDR3 contains 16 residues. With 5 bases removed from V and 4 bases from J, the gap between germline ends came to 18 bases. Germline CDR1 is SGHTA and CDR2 is FQGNSA. CDR3 in DNA: TGTGCCAGCAGCCTTTCGGACTCCTTGGGGAATCAGCCCCAGCATTTT. It specifies CASSLSDSLGNQPQHF.

The chain uses TRBV30 and TRBJ1-1; TRBD1 matches 8 bases. The CDR3 length is 13 residues. Germline values: CDR1 GTSNPN, CDR2 SVGIG (reference sequence). Trimming took 5 bases from V and 6 from J; bases not matched to a gene: 8. The CDR3 here is CAWGRQGAPEAFF. CDR3 coding DNA: TGTGCCTGGGGGAGGCAGGGGGCACCTGAAGCTTTCTTT.

V usage is TRBV10-3 and J usage is TRBJ1-6; 8 nucleotides align to TRBD1. The V and J ends lost 10 bases and 5 bases, in that order; junction bases with no gene match: 4. Per germline, CDR1 ENHRY and CDR2 SYGVKD. This CDR3 has 13 residues. For the CDR3, the DNA is TGTGCCACCCTGGGACAGGATAATTCACCCCTCCACTTT. It encodes CATLGQDNSPLHF.

The V call is TRBV18, the J call TRBJ2-2; TRBD2 is a possible D gene (5 bases). V lost 2 bases and J 4 bases, leaving 5 bases between the germline ends. The CDR3 has 13 residues. The germline V gene has CDR1 KGHSH and CDR2 LQKENI. The CDR3 protein is CASSPGSTGELFF. CDR3 nucleotides: TGTGCCAGCTCACCAGGGAGCACCGGGGAGCTGTTTTTT.

The genes are TRBV7-3 and TRBJ2-5; maybe TRBD2 (7 bases). Trimming took 5 bases from V and 5 from J, leaving 12 bases between them. The CDR3 consists of 13 residues. Germline CDR1 and CDR2: SGHTA and FQGTGA. The CDR3 protein is CASSRGAGETQYF. Written as DNA, the CDR3 is TGTGCCAGCAGCCGGGGGGCGGGGGAGACCCAGTACTTC.

V is TRBV6-5 and J is TRBJ1-2; 9 bases are shared with TRBD1. The trim removed 5 bases at V and 8 bases at J, leaving 3 bases unmatched. CDR3 length equals 12 residues. Germline V gives CDR1 MNHEY, CDR2 SVGAGI. The CDR3 spells CASSGTGQGYTF. The CDR3 DNA reads TGTGCCAGCAGTGGGACAGGGCAAGGCTACACCTTC.

The chain links TRBV7-7 to TRBJ2-2, with 8 nucleotides matching TRBD1. J was trimmed by 1 base and V by 4 bases; bases with no gene match: 8. Germline assignment: CDR1 SSHAT and CDR2 FNYEAQ (reference sequence). The CDR3 totals 17 residues. CDR3 sequence: CASSSDRVPLNTGELFF. The DNA of the CDR3 is TGTGCCAGCAGCTCGGACAGGGTTCCTCTGAACACCGGGGAGCTGTTTTTT.

The gene calls are TRBV6-6 and TRBJ1-1; tentatively, D is TRBD1 (6 bases). V was trimmed by 1 base and J by 3 bases, leaving 15 bases between them. Germline assignment: CDR1 MNHNY and CDR2 SVGAGI (reference sequence). The CDR3 spans 16 residues. This CDR3 reads CASSYFGGLTDTEAFF. DNA of the CDR3: TGTGCCAGCAGTTACTTCGGGGGGCTTACGGACACTGAAGCTTTCTTT.

This chain links TRBV4-3 with TRBJ2-5, with a possible D match to TRBD1 (6 bases). The CDR3 runs to 17 residues. V lost 3 bases and J 0 bases, leaving 17 bases between the germline ends. Per the germline V gene, CDR1 is LGHNA and CDR2 is YSLEER. This CDR3 reads CASSQYPGVTYQETQYF. CDR3 bases: TGCGCCAGCAGCCAGTATCCAGGGGTTACGTACCAAGAGACCCAGTACTTC.

The chain is built from TRBV5-1 and TRBJ1-1; a possible D gene is TRBD1 (6 bases). CDR3 length: 13 amino acids. Germline CDR1 reads SGHRS; CDR2 reads YFSETQ. Trimming pared 4 bases from V and 4 bases from J, leaving 11 bases between. For the CDR3, the DNA is TGCGCCAGCAGCCGGACAGAAATCACTGAAGCTTTCTTT. This sequence encodes CASSRTEITEAFF.

This clone was picked up a small number of times. The chain employs TRBV30 and TRBJ2-1; 12 positions match TRBD2. The CDR3 sequence is 12 residues long. The trim removed 8 bases at V and 9 bases at J, leaving 5 bases unmatched. The germline V gene has CDR1 GTSNPN and CDR2 SVGIG (reference sequence). The CDR3 loop reads CAASGGASEQFF. The CDR3 nucleotides are TGTGCCGCTAGCGGGGGGGCCAGTGAGCAGTTCTTC.

V usage is TRBV19 and J usage is TRBJ1-5; 9 nucleotides line up with TRBD1. Per germline, CDR1 LNHDA and CDR2 SQIVND (reference sequence). The CDR3 sequence is 15 residues long. Trimming took 9 bases from V and 2 from J; bases not matched to a gene: 8. Here the CDR3 reads CASTKTGGGNQPQHF. The DNA of the CDR3 is TGTGCCAGCACGAAGACAGGGGGTGGCAATCAGCCCCAGCATTTT. Looking up the rest from reference TRBV19 and TRBJ1-5 gives the full variable domain: DGGITQSPKYLFRKEGQNVTLSCEQNLNHDAMYWYRQDPGQGLRLIYYSQIVNDFQKGDIAEGYSVSREKKESFPLTVTSAQKNPTAFYLCASTKTGGGNQPQHFGDGTRLSIL.